Following are 8 T cell receptor beta chains from one sample sequenced in a study of blood T cell repertoires in COVID-19. Generated by immunoSEQ multiplex PCR, the TCRdb table keeps only in-frame clones and is missing some. The sample has about 130,000 clones, over 85% seen once. The material sequenced was peripheral blood. The receptors derive from a man aged 50-59 years with active COVID-19.

The chain has TRBV3-1 (or the pseudogene TRBV3-2) and TRBJ1-1; the match to TRBD1 covers 8 bases. This CDR3 comprises 17 residues. After removal of 5 bases from V and 1 base from J, the junction contained 12 bases not matched to a gene. Germline-derived CDR1 and CDR2 are LGHDT and YNNKEL (reference sequence). CDR3 sequence: CASSSTRGPSRNTEAFF. CDR3 in DNA: TGTGCCAGCAGCTCTACCAGGGGGCCATCTCGGAACACTGAAGCTTTCTTT.

This chain uses TRBV24-1 with TRBJ2-1; perhaps TRBD2 as D (6 bases). The germline gives CDR1 KGHDR, CDR2 SFDVKD. The V end was cut by 4 bases, the J end by 5 bases, with 17 bases between. The CDR3 spans 16 residues. CDR3 nucleotides: TGTGCCACCAGTGACCCATCGACTAGTTCCAACAATGAGCAGTTCTTC. It specifies CATSDPSTSSNNEQFF.

The gene calls are TRBV4-1 and TRBJ2-7; 9 nucleotides align to TRBD2. This CDR3 contains 15 residues. Trimming removed 5 bases from V and 5 bases from J; junction bases left unmatched: 10. Per the germline V gene, CDR1 is MGHRA and CDR2 is YSYEKL. CDR3 protein: CASSSIAGVFNEQYV. CDR3 nucleotide sequence: TGCGCCAGCAGCTCCATAGCGGGAGTATTCAACGAGCAGTACGTC.

This chain connects TRBV11-2 to TRBJ2-1, with D unclear. The CDR3 has 16 amino acids. Germline values: CDR1 SGHAT, CDR2 FQNNGV. The germline V and J ends were trimmed by 1 base and 7 bases, with 17 bases remaining between them. For the CDR3, the DNA is TGTGCCAGCAGCTTAGCCCGCTGGTCGGGTCGGAATGAGCAGTTCTTC. This encodes CASSLARWSGRNEQFF.

This clone was recorded only once. The chain combines TRBV27 with TRBJ2-3; TRBD1 is a possible D gene (6 bases). This CDR3 spans 16 amino acids. Per the germline V gene, CDR1 is MNHEY and CDR2 is SMNVEV (reference sequence). V lost 5 bases to trimming and J lost 0 bases, with 15 bases between them. Here the CDR3 DNA reads TGTGCCAGCAGTATTGGGGGCAGGCATAGCACAGATACGCAGTATTTT. This gives the protein CASSIGGRHSTDTQYF.

The genes are TRBV7-9 and TRBJ2-2, with 12 bases lining up with TRBD1. Germline V CDR1 and CDR2: SEHNR, FQNEAQ (reference sequence). The CDR3 loop spans 15 amino acids. V trimming: 5 bases; J trimming: 5 bases; junction bases outside the gene matches: 3. The CDR3: CASSLGQGATGELFF. Written as DNA, the CDR3 is TGTGCCAGCAGCCTGGGACAGGGGGCGACCGGGGAGCTGTTTTTT.

This chain uses TRBV7-9 with TRBJ2-3; 9 positions agree with TRBD1. There are 15 residues in the CDR3. In germline, CDR1 is SEHNR, CDR2 FQNEAQ (reference sequence). J gave up 2 bases and V 5 bases, and 5 bases lay outside the gene matches. The CDR3 bases are TGTGCCAGCAGCCCTGGGACAGGGAACACAGATACGCAGTATTTT. Amino acids: CASSPGTGNTDTQYF.

V gene TRBV12-3 or TRBV12-4 combines with J gene TRBJ2-2; tentative D call: TRBD1 (6 bases). This CDR3 comprises 13 residues. V dropped 7 bases and J dropped 1 base, with 7 bases sitting between them. CDR3 DNA: TGTGCCAGCAACAGGGTGAACACCGGGGAGCTGTTTTTT. Its protein is CASNRVNTGELFF.